This T cell receptor beta chain was sequenced for a study of blood T cells in healthy people across ages. Trimming shortened V by 5 bases and J by 5 bases, and 13 bases separated the two germline ends. Germline-derived CDR1 and CDR2 are MNHNY and SVGAGI (reference sequence). This CDR3 has 15 amino acids. As concerns this clonotype: Its antigen is currently unknown.

A sample-barcoded 5' primer and a J-beta primer mix were used in a second PCR of about 7 to 12 cycles. One entry per CDR3 protein, called by TCRdb with MiXCR from the 5' RACE reads. The table includes approximately 850,000 distinct CDR3 sequences, 58% detected once. Each individual donor underwent a draw of ten milliliters of peripheral blood. Study observations and caveats: Older individuals had lower TCR beta diversity per million T cells (the decline was roughly linear).

The chain employs TRBV6-6 and TRBJ1-6; no definite D call. Source material: blood. This clonotype was sampled from a man aged 25 to 40 in good health. The chain's CDR3 is CASSPPDGHNSPLHF. CDR3 nucleotides: TGTGCCAGCAGTCCACCGGACGGACATAATTCACCCCTCCACTTT.